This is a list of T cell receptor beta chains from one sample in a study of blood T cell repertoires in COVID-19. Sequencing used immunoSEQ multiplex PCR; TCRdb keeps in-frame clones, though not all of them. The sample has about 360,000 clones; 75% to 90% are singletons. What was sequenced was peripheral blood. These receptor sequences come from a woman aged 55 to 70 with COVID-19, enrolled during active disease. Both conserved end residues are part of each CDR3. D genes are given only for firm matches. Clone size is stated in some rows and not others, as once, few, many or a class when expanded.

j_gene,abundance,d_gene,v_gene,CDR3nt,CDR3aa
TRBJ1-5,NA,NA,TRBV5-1,TGCGCCAGCAGCTTTAACAGGGACCAGCCCCAGCATTTT,CASSFNRDQPQHF
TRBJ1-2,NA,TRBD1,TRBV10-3,TGTGCCATCAGTGCTCAACAGGGGAGCTATGGCTACACCTTC,CAISAQQGSYGYTF
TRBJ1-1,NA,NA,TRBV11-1,TGTGCCAGCAGCCCAACGCCAGGGGACACTGAAGCTTTCTTT,CASSPTPGDTEAFF
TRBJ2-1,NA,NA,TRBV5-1,TGCGCCAGCAGCCCAATAACTAGCTACAATGAGCAGTTCTTC,CASSPITSYNEQFF
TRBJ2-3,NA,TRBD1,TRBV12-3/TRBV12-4,TGTGCCAGCAGTCGTAGGGGGCAGGATACGCAGTATTTT,CASSRRGQDTQYF
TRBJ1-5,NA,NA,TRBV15,TGTGCCACCAGCGGTACAACAGGGATCGGCAATCAGCCCCAGCATTTT,CATSGTTGIGNQPQHF
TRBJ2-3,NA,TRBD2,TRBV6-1,TGTGCCAGCAGTGAAGGACTAGCGGGGGGGCCTGATACGCAGTATTTT,CASSEGLAGGPDTQYF
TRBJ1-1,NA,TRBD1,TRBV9,TGTGCCAGCGCGAATGGACAGGGTAGGACTGAAGCTTTCTTT,CASANGQGRTEAFF
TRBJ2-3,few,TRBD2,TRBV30,TGTGCCTGGAGGCAGCGGGGGGGCACAGATACGCAGTATTTT,CAWRQRGGTDTQYF
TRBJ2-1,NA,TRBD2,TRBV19,TGTGCCAGTAGTATAGGGCTAGCGGGGGGGCCGCCCTACAATGAGCAGTTCTTC,CASSIGLAGGPPYNEQFF
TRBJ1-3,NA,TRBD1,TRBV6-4,TGTGCCAGCAGTGACTCCCCATGGGACAGGCCCCACCCTGGAAACACCATATATTTT,CASSDSPWDRPHPGNTIYF
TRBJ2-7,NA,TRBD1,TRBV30,TGTGCCTGGAGTCCGACAGGGGTCTACGAGCAGTACTTC,CAWSPTGVYEQYF
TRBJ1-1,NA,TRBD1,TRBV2,TGTGCCAGCAGCCAACAGGGGGCGAACACTGAAGCTTTCTTT,CASSQQGANTEAFF
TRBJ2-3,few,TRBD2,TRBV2,TGTGCCAGCAGTGCCGGTCTAGCGGGGGGGCAAGATACGCAGTATTTT,CASSAGLAGGQDTQYF
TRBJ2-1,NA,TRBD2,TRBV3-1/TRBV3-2,TGTGCCAGCAGCTGGGAGGGCTCCTACAATGAGCAGTTCTTC,CASSWEGSYNEQFF
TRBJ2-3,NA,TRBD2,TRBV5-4,TGTGCCAGCAGCTTGTCTGGGACTAGAGCCACAGATACGCAGTATTTT,CASSLSGTRATDTQYF
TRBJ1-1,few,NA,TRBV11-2,TGTGCCAGCGGGGCGAACACTGAAGCTTTCTTT,CASGANTEAFF
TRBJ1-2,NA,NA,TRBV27,TGTGCCAGCAGTTTAAAACAGTCCCATTCCTACACCTTC,CASSLKQSHSYTF
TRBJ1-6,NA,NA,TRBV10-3,TGTGCCATCAGTGAGTTCGGGGGGAGTAATTCACCCCTCCACTTT,CAISEFGGSNSPLHF
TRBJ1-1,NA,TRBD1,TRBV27,TGTGCCAGCAGTTTCGACAGGGGGCATCAAGGGAACACTGAAGCTTTCTTT,CASSFDRGHQGNTEAFF
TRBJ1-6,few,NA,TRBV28,TGTGCCGTCAAGAGCTCCTATAATTCACCCCTCCACTTT,CAVKSSYNSPLHF
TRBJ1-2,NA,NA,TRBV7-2,TGTGCCAGCAGCTTAGAGGGTCCGCAGGGGACTACTAACTATGGCTACACCTTC,CASSLEGPQGTTNYGYTF
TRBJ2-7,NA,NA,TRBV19,TGTGCCAGTAGTATAGAGTGGACAGCGGTCTACGAGCAGTACTTC,CASSIEWTAVYEQYF
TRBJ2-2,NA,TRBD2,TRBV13,TGTGCCAGCAGCACGGGACTACCCACCGGGGAGCTGTTTTTT,CASSTGLPTGELFF
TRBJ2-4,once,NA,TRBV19,TGTGCCAGTAGTGTTGGACAGTTGCTAGCCAAAAACATTCAGTACTTC,CASSVGQLLAKNIQYF
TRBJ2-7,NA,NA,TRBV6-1,TGTGCCAGCAGTGAAAGATCTGGCGGGGGCCACGAGCAGTACTTC,CASSERSGGGHEQYF
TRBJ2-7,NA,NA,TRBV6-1,TGTGCCAGCAGTGAAGGGTCGTCAGGGAACTACGAGCAGTACTTC,CASSEGSSGNYEQYF
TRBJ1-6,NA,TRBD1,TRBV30,TGTGCCGGGTCCTTCGACAGGGGCTCACCCCTCCACTTT,CAGSFDRGSPLHF
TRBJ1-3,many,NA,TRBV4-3,TGCGCCAGCAGCCAAGATGGGCGGGGAGGCTCTGGAAACACCATATATTTT,CASSQDGRGGSGNTIYF
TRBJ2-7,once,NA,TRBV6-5,TGTGCCAGCAGCCTTAGCGGCTCCTACGAGCAGTACTTC,CASSLSGSYEQYF
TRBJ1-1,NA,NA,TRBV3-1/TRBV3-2,TGTGCCAGCAGCCAAGACTACACGACAGTGAACACTGAAGCTTTCTTT,CASSQDYTTVNTEAFF
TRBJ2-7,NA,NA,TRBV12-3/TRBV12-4,TGTGCCAGCAGGCCCGACATTTCCTACGAGCAGTACTTC,CASRPDISYEQYF
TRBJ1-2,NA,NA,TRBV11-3,TGTGCCAGCAGCTTAGTCGCAGGGGCCTCGGATGGCTACACCTTC,CASSLVAGASDGYTF
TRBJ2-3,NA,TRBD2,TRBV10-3,TGTGCCATCAGGAGGGGCGGGGGGCAGACCACAGATACGCAGTATTTT,CAIRRGGGQTTDTQYF
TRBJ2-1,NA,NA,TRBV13,TGTGCCAGCAGCCTGTACAATGAGCAGTTCTTC,CASSLYNEQFF
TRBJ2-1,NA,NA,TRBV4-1,TGCGCCAGCAGCGCTCGGGGGGCCGATGAGCAGTTCTTC,CASSARGADEQFF
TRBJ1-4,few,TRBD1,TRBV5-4,TGTGCCAGCAGCCTGCAGGGGGCGGCTGAAAAACTGTTTTTT,CASSLQGAAEKLFF
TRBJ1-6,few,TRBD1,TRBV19,TGTGCCAGTAGACTCCCAGGACAGGGAGGATCACCCCTCCACTTT,CASRLPGQGGSPLHF
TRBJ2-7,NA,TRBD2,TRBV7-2,TGTGCCAGCAGCCACTGGACTAGCTCGTCCTACGAGCAGTACTTC,CASSHWTSSSYEQYF
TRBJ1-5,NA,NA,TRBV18,TGTGCCAGCTCAGCCCGACAGGACAATCAGCCCCAGCATTTT,CASSARQDNQPQHF
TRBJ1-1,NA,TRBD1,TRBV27,TGTGCCAGCAGTTTATTGGGGACAGGGGGTTCGTTCGCTGAAGCTTTCTTT,CASSLLGTGGSFAEAFF
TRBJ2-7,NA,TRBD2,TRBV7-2,TGTGCCAGCAGCTTTCAGCGGGGGGACCACGAGCAGTACTTC,CASSFQRGDHEQYF
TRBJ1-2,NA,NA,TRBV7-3,TGTGCCAGCAGCCCCGGGTCAGGGGCCTATGGCTACACCTTC,CASSPGSGAYGYTF
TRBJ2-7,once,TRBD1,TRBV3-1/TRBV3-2,TGTGCCAGCAGCCCTAAAAGGGACAGCTACTACGAGCAGTACTTC,CASSPKRDSYYEQYF
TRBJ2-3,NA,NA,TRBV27,TGTGCCAGCACCTCCCCCACGAGGTTAGGAGCCTCAGTTACGCAGTATTTT,CASTSPTRLGASVTQYF
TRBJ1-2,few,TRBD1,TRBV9,TGTGCCAGCAGCGTAAAGGACAGGGGCTATGGCTACACCTTC,CASSVKDRGYGYTF